This T cell receptor beta chain originates from a study of CD8 T cells in Susac syndrome. Notes on the study in general: Regarding the TCR sequencing and HLA analysis, the study admitted that a relatively small number of individuals were involved.

Sequencing of TCR beta, carried out with a high-throughput approach, was applied to CD8+ and CD4+ T cells from the blood. The recently defined diagnostic criteria for definite or probable disease were met by the Susac syndrome patients. Through negative isolation, CD4+ and CD8+ T cells were obtained, while TEMRA cells were enriched using FACS. A remark on this clonotype: Its antigen is not known.

Trimming took 3 bases from V and 6 from J, leaving 12 bases between them. Germline V gene sequence: CDR1 DFQATT, CDR2 SNEGSKA (reference sequence). There are 13 residues in the CDR3. It was with random hexamers that about 0.45 to 1 ug RNA was reverse transcribed. TCRdb reprocessed the immunoSEQ multiplex PCR reads with MiXCR, giving one entry per CDR3 protein. Found here are around 53,000 distinct CDR3 sequences, 85% to 95% of them singletons; the top ten hold about 0.8%. What was sequenced was CD8+ T cells from PBMCs. The clonotype comes from a human donor with Susac syndrome. V usage is TRBV20-1 and J usage is TRBJ2-1; D may be TRBD1 or TRBD2 (6 bases each). The CDR3 DNA sequence: TGCAGTGCTAGCCGGGGGCCACTCAATGAGCAGTTCTTC. Protein product: CSASRGPLNEQFF.